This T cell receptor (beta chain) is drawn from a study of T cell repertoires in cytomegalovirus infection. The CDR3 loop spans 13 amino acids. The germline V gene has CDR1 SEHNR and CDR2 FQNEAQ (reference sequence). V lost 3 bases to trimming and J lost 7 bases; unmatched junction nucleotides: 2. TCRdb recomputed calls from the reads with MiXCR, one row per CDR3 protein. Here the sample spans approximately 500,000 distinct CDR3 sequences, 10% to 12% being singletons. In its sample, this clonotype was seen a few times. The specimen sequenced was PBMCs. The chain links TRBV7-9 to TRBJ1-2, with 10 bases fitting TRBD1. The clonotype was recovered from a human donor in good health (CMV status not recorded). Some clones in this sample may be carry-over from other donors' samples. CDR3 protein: CASSFRQGAGYTF. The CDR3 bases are TGTGCCAGCAGCTTCCGACAGGGGGCTGGCTACACCTTC.